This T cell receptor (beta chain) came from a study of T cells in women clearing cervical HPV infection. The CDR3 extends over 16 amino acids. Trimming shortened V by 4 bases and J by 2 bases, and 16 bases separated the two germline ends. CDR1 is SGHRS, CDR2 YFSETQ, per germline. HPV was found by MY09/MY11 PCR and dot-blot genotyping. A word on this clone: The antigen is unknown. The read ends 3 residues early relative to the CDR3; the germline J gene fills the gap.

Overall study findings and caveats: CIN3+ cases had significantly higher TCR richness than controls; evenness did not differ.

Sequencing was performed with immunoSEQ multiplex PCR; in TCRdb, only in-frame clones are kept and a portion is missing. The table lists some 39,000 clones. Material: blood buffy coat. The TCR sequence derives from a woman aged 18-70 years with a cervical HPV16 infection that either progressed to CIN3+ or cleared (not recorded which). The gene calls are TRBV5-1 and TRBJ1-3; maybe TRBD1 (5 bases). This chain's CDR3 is CASSPGTSLTGNTIYF. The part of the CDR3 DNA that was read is TGCGCCAGCAGCCCCGGGACTTCTCTGACTGGAAACACC. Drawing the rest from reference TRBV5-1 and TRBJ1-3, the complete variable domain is KAGVTQTPRYLIKTRGQQVTLSCSPISGHRSVSWYQQTPGQGLQFLFEYFSETQRNKGNFPGRFSGRQFSNSRSEMNVSTLELGDSALYLCASSPGTSLTGNTIYFGEGSWLTVV.